Below, 14 T cell receptor beta chains from the same sample are listed, as sequenced in a study of graft-versus-host responses after intestinal transplantation. Their target antigens are unknown. TCRdb's copy holds only in-frame clones and misses some; the assay was immunoSEQ multiplex PCR. The table includes fewer than 110,000 clones, approximately 93% detected once. The starting material was unstimulated CD8+ T cells sorted from spleen or lymph node cells, obtained before intestinal transplant. These receptors were taken from a human donor who received an intestinal transplant.

The chain couples TRBV7-9 to TRBJ1-6; the D gene is possibly TRBD1 (5 bases). This CDR3 region has 13 residues. Trimming took off 7 bases at V and 9 bases at J, with 13 bases between the two ends. Germline CDR1 is SEHNR and CDR2 is FQNEAQ (reference sequence). CDR3: CASTSDSFSPLHF. CDR3 DNA sequence: TGTGCCAGCACCTCCGACAGTTTTTCACCCCTCCACTTT.

The rearrangement joins TRBV4-1 to TRBJ2-7, with D perhaps matching TRBD1 or TRBD2 (6 bases each). There are 16 residues in the CDR3. CDR1 is MGHRA, CDR2 YSYEKL, per germline. V was clipped by 1 base and J by 2 bases, with 15 bases between them. For the CDR3, the DNA is TGCGCCAGCAGCCAAGTAGTACGGGGGCAGGCCTACGAGCAGTACTTC. This gives the protein CASSQVVRGQAYEQYF.

Only one count was recorded for this clone. The V call is TRBV19, the J call TRBJ2-1, with a possible D match to TRBD1 (5 bases). Germline lookup yields CDR1 LNHDA and CDR2 SQIVND (reference sequence). This CDR3 has 15 residues. Trimming shortened V by 4 bases and J by 0 bases, and 10 bases separated the two germline ends. The CDR3 coding sequence is TGTGCCAGTAGTAGGGGCCTGAGCTCCTACAATGAGCAGTTCTTC. Translating gives CASSRGLSSYNEQFF.

The chain uses TRBV27 and TRBJ1-1; maybe TRBD1 (5 bases). There are 13 residues in the CDR3. The germline V and J ends were trimmed by 3 bases and 8 bases, with 13 bases remaining between them. The germline V gene has CDR1 MNHEY and CDR2 SMNVEV (reference sequence). CDR3 residues: CASSLGQSREAFF. The CDR3 bases are TGTGCCAGCAGTTTGGGGCAGTCGAGGGAAGCTTTCTTT.

The gene calls are TRBV19 and TRBJ2-1; TRBD1 agrees at 9 bases. Germline-derived CDR1 and CDR2 are LNHDA and SQIVND (reference sequence). Losses at the gene ends were 6 bases for V and 8 bases for J; bases not matched to a gene: 11. The CDR3 has 15 amino acids. The CDR3 region is CASSAGTGLVDEQFF. The CDR3 nucleotides read TGTGCCAGTAGCGCCGGGACAGGGCTCGTGGATGAGCAGTTCTTC.

The chain links TRBV9 to TRBJ2-5, with D maybe TRBD1 (6 bases). Deletions cut 4 bases from V and 1 base from J, with 14 bases between. Germline lookup yields CDR1 SGDLS and CDR2 YYNGEE. This CDR3 is 15 amino acids long. CDR3 in DNA: TGTGCCAGCAGCAACAACAGGGAACCCCAAGAGACCCAGTACTTC. It codes for CASSNNREPQETQYF.

DNA for the CDR3: TGTGCCACCAGCATAGGACGGGTTGGTGACTTCCAAGAGACCCAGTACTTC. Amino acids: CATSIGRVGDFQETQYF. The chain is built from TRBV15 and TRBJ2-5; D not resolved. Trimming removed 4 bases from V and 1 base from J, with 19 bases in between. Germline V gives CDR1 LNHNV, CDR2 YYDKDF (reference sequence). The CDR3 is 17 residues long.

The chain couples TRBV19 to TRBJ2-6; possibly TRBD1 for D (6 bases). This CDR3 is 14 amino acids long. CDR1 and CDR2 (germline): LNHDA, SQIVND (reference sequence). Trimming pared 10 bases from V and 1 base from J, leaving 11 bases between. The CDR3 loop is CATTDRSGANVLTF. The CDR3 DNA is TGTGCCACCACTGACAGGTCTGGGGCCAACGTCCTGACTTTC.

This sequence joins TRBV7-6 and TRBJ2-7; D is possibly TRBD2 (5 bases). The CDR3 covers 14 residues. Germline V gene sequence: CDR1 SGHVS, CDR2 FNYEAQ. Trimming cost V 5 bases and J 2 bases, with 13 bases left between them. The CDR3 here is CASSPTTRAYEQYF. The CDR3 DNA reads as TGTGCCAGCAGCCCTACGACGCGGGCCTACGAGCAGTACTTC.

The chain recombines TRBV29-1 with TRBJ1-2, with unresolved D. The germline V and J ends were trimmed by 0 bases and 3 bases, with 17 bases remaining between them. Germline assignment: CDR1 SQVTM and CDR2 ANQGSEA. This CDR3 comprises 16 residues. The CDR3 reads CSVEDFSVGWDYGYTF. CDR3 sequence (DNA): TGCAGCGTTGAAGATTTTTCGGTGGGGTGGGACTATGGCTACACCTTC. The whole variable domain, remainder taken from reference TRBV29-1 and TRBJ1-2, is SAVISQKPSRDICQRGTSLTIQCQVDSQVTMMFWYRQQPGQSLTLIATANQGSEATYESGFVIDKFPISRPNLTFSTLTVSNMSPEDSSIYLCSVEDFSVGWDYGYTFGSGTRLTVV.

This chain uses TRBV2 with TRBJ2-7; unclear D gene. In germline, CDR1 is SNHLY, CDR2 FYNNEI. This CDR3 spans 16 amino acids. Trimming removed 3 bases at V and 0 bases at J, with 15 bases between. The CDR3 bases are TGTGCCAGCAGTGACAGCCCCTTTCAAAGCTCCTACGAGCAGTACTTC. Amino acids: CASSDSPFQSSYEQYF.

Of note for this clone: This same CDR3 is encoded by further DNA sequences in the sample. V and J are TRBV4-2 and TRBJ2-1, with D hard to call. Trimming pared 2 bases from V and 5 bases from J, leaving 13 bases between. This CDR3 has 15 residues. CDR1 LGHNA and CDR2 YNFKEQ come from the germline V gene. CDR3 loop: CASSQRQPRHNEQFF. The CDR3, as DNA: TGTGCCAGCAGCCAAAGGCAACCCCGGCACAATGAGCAGTTCTTC.

The J gene is TRBJ1-2, the V gene TRBV4-2, with a possible D match to TRBD1 (5 bases). V dropped 6 bases and J dropped 5 bases, with 13 bases sitting between them. Germline V gene data show CDR1 as LGHNA and CDR2 as YNFKEQ. The CDR3 sequence is 13 residues long. The CDR3 sequence is CASREGTSYGYTF. The CDR3 DNA sequence: TGTGCCAGCAGAGAAGGGACTTCATATGGCTACACCTTC.

The chain couples TRBV9 to TRBJ1-4; TRBD1 might be the D (5 bases). Trimming pared 2 bases from V and 7 bases from J, leaving 12 bases between. CDR1 is SGDLS, CDR2 YYNGEE, per germline. The CDR3 extends over 14 amino acids. CDR3 protein: CASSVGSGGEKLFF. Here the CDR3 DNA reads TGTGCCAGCAGCGTGGGCTCGGGGGGTGAAAAACTGTTTTTT.